This TCR beta chain is from a study of cytomegalovirus exposure and HLA in healthy donors. Study-wide points: The finding came from a later analysis; first-cohort TCR clusters tended to co-occur in the approximately 120 validation repertoires. Researchers reported that three CMV-associated chains were confirmed in vitro as CMV antigen-specific. Whilst most TCR sequences proved rare, a subset of public TCRs occurred across many donors.

This CDR3 has 16 residues. Looked up from germline, CDR1 is SGHRS and CDR2 is YFSETQ. V shed 2 bases and J 4 bases; nucleotides not matched to a gene: 7. Points on this clone: Its antigen remains unknown.

Measured with immunoSEQ multiplex PCR; TCRdb has only the in-frame clones, and not every one. Of 65,000 to 75,000 clones in the sample, 85% to 95% were seen once. The receptor's source is a woman under 30 in good health and CMV-seropositive. Material: PBMCs. The chain employs TRBV5-1 and TRBJ2-3; the match to TRBD1 covers 10 bases. The CDR3 here is CASSFGQGVTADTQYF. CDR3 bases: TGCGCCAGCAGCTTTGGACAGGGGGTAACCGCAGATACGCAGTATTTT.